The rows below give T cell receptor beta chains drawn from one sample of a study of regulatory T cells in long-lasting Graves disease. TCRdb reprocessed the multiplex PCR reads with MiXCR, giving one entry per CDR3 protein. The repertoire includes a few hundred thousand distinct CDR3 sequences, 23% of them detected once, and around a quarter sits in the top ten. This specimen was peripheral blood mononuclear cells (PBMCs), taken when the disease was refractory, from a patient treated with antithyroid drugs. These receptors were obtained from a woman aged 40-49 years with Graves disease. The CDR3 runs from the conserved cysteine through the conserved F or W. D genes are given only for firm matches. Where a row states a size, it is once, few, many or the class of an expanded clone; other rows omit it.

>TRBV27|many|TRBJ2-7|TRBD2
TGTGCCAGCAGTTTATCGAGGCTAGCGGACTCCTACGAGCAGTACTTC
CASSLSRLADSYEQYF
>TRBV5-1|few|TRBJ1-1|.
TGCGCCAGCAGCTTGATAGGCGGACTCTCGAACACTGAAGCTTTCTTT
CASSLIGGLSNTEAFF
>TRBV28|few|TRBJ2-6|.
TGTGCCAGCAGTTGGGGGCCAACAGCCACTGGGGCCAACGTCCTGACTTTC
CASSWGPTATGANVLTF
>TRBV7-9|many|TRBJ2-5|.
TGTGCCAGCAGGCTAGGTTTCGAGACCCAGTACTTC
CASRLGFETQYF
>TRBV12-3/TRBV12-4|many|TRBJ2-2|TRBD1
TGTGCCAGCAGTTCGGACAGGGTGGTCGGGGAGCTGTTTTTT
CASSSDRVVGELFF
>TRBV2|many|TRBJ2-7|TRBD2
TGTGCCAGCGGCCTGCGCGATAGCGGGAACTACGAGCAGTACTTC
CASGLRDSGNYEQYF
>TRBV7-2|.|TRBJ1-5|.
TGTGCCAGCAGCCCTGGACGGTTAAAGGAGCCCCAGCATTTT
CASSPGRLKEPQHF
>TRBV28|.|TRBJ2-1|TRBD2
TGTGCCAGCAGTACCCGACTAGCGGGACTACAACCACCTTCCTACAATGAGCAGTTCTTC
CASSTRLAGLQPPSYNEQFF
>TRBV20-1|.|TRBJ1-3|.
TGCAGTGCTAGTTTGGGTTCTGGAAACACCATATATTTT
CSASLGSGNTIYF
>TRBV7-8|.|TRBJ2-3|TRBD2
TGTGCCAGCAGCTTTAGCGGGAGGGCCGAAGATACGCAGTATTTT
CASSFSGRAEDTQYF
>TRBV13|few|TRBJ2-5|.
TGTGCCAGCACCTATCGGGGCCACCAAGAGACCCAGTACTTC
CASTYRGHQETQYF
>TRBV10-1|many|TRBJ2-1|.
TGCGCCAGCAGTGAGACTTATAGCTCCTACAATGAGCAGTTCTTC
CASSETYSSYNEQFF
>TRBV28|.|TRBJ2-1|.
TGTGCCAGCAGTTCCGGGATAGCCCTATACAATGAGCAGTTCTTC
CASSSGIALYNEQFF
>TRBV28|many|TRBJ1-5|.
TGTGCCAGCAGTCGCGCGCAGGTGGTCGGGCAGCCCCAGCATTTT
CASSRAQVVGQPQHF
>TRBV10-3|few|TRBJ1-5|.
TGTGCCATCAGTGAGGAAGTTTGGGGTAGCAATCAGCCCCAGCATTTT
CAISEEVWGSNQPQHF
>TRBV7-2|.|TRBJ2-1|TRBD2
TGTGCCAGCAGCTTCATGACGGTAGCGGGGTACAATGAGCAGTTCTTC
CASSFMTVAGYNEQFF
>TRBV20-1|few|TRBJ2-7|.
TGCAGTGCTAGCAATGGTATAGTCTCCTACGAGCAGTACTTC
CSASNGIVSYEQYF